The 4 T cell receptor beta chains below were found in one sample sequenced in a study of blood T cell repertoires in COVID-19. Profiled with immunoSEQ multiplex PCR; TCRdb holds only in-frame clones, not every one. In the table there are some 180,000 clones, more than 70% of which are singletons. The sequenced sample consisted of peripheral blood. The receptors originated from a woman aged 55-69 years with acute or convalescent COVID-19.

The genes are TRBV7-9 and TRBJ1-5, with a weak D call TRBD1 (5 bases). Trimming cost V 4 bases and J 9 bases, with 10 bases left between them. The CDR3 runs to 12 residues. The V gene's germline CDR1 is SEHNR and CDR2 FQNEAQ (reference sequence). The chain's CDR3 is CASSSPGLPQHF. For the CDR3, the DNA is TGTGCCAGCAGCTCACCAGGGTTGCCCCAGCATTTT.

The DNA of the CDR3 is TGTGCCAGCAGCACCAGGGGAGGCTACACCTTC. This encodes CASSTRGGYTF. The genes are TRBV3-1 (or the pseudogene TRBV3-2) and TRBJ1-2, with a possible D match to TRBD1 (6 bases). V was shortened by 5 bases and J by 8 bases, with 9 bases between the two germline ends. CDR1 and CDR2 from the germline V gene are LGHDT and YNNKEL (reference sequence). The CDR3 extends over 11 amino acids.

The chain employs TRBV27 and TRBJ2-1, with 9 bases that match TRBD2. After removal of 5 bases from V and 6 bases from J, the junction contained 8 bases not matched to a gene. CDR3 size: 15 residues. From germline, CDR1 is MNHEY and CDR2 SMNVEV (reference sequence). CDR3 in amino acids: CASSPGIAGVNEQFF. The CDR3 DNA follows: TGTGCCAGCAGTCCCGGCATAGCGGGAGTCAATGAGCAGTTCTTC.

The chain combines TRBV3-1 (or the pseudogene TRBV3-2) with TRBJ1-1, with 7 bases lining up with TRBD1. In germline, CDR1 is LGHDT, CDR2 YNNKEL (reference sequence). Trimming took 1 base from V and 6 from J; bases not matched to a gene: 8. The CDR3 is made up of 15 amino acids. In DNA, the CDR3 is TGTGCCAGCAGCCAAGGGACAGGTTATAAGGCTGAAGCTTTCTTT. Translated, it gives CASSQGTGYKAEAFF.